The present TCR beta chain was sequenced within a study of control samples from healthy donors and cancer patients. From germline, CDR1 is LGHNT and CDR2 FRNRAP. V shed 7 bases and J shed 0 bases, with 10 bases lying between them. This CDR3 has 14 residues. The protocol was immunoSEQ multiplex PCR, while the TCRdb copy is restricted to in-frame clones and leaves out a portion. The table has about 150,000 clones, 91% seen once; the top ten hold around 2.2%. The receptor was derived from a woman in her 40s in good health. V gene TRBV12-5 combines with J gene TRBJ1-5; D gene uncertain. The sequenced sample consisted of blood. The CDR3 region has the DNA TGTGCTAGTGCCCTGAGTGATAGCAATCAGCCCCAGCATTTT. Its protein is CASALSDSNQPQHF.